This T cell receptor beta chain comes out of a study of beta chain features in type 1 diabetes. Study-level results: Among patients with Type 1 diabetes, TCRB CDR3s were moderately but significantly shorter in every one of the four CD4+ subsets.

Germline CDR1 reads SGHKS; CDR2 reads YYEKEE (reference sequence). V gave up 0 bases and J gave up 1 base, with 10 bases separating them. This CDR3 has 15 residues. Sequencing targeted expressed TCRB transcripts, as all isolated RNA had been reverse transcribed. Method: immunoSEQ multiplex PCR; TCRdb's copy keeps in-frame clones and lacks some. The sample carries 150,000 to 190,000 clones, about a tenth recorded once. A note on this clone: Its antigen is as yet unknown.

Sequenced sample: central memory CD4+ T cells from blood. This receptor was identified in a man aged 25 to 45 with type 1 diabetes. This chain connects TRBV5-5 to TRBJ2-5; weak D call: TRBD1 (5 bases). The CDR3 DNA reads TGTGCCAGCAGCTTGGCCGGCAGGGTCCAAGAGACCCAGTACTTC. Its translation is CASSLAGRVQETQYF.